This T cell receptor beta chain was sequenced in a study of cytomegalovirus exposure and HLA in healthy donors. In regard to this clone: The antigen is unknown.

A multiplex PCR was run with 60 Vbeta primers and 13 Jbeta primers. Clones were read by immunoSEQ multiplex PCR, and TCRdb kept only the in-frame ones, dropping some. Seen here are roughly 110,000 clones, roughly four fifths observed once, and the top ten hold around 23%. Regarding the study as a whole: The productive fraction for most TCR beta V segments was about 87% or about 30% in an earlier analysis. There were several of the most significant clusters that appeared linked to common viral pathogens in a later analysis. It was assumed in the presence/absence analyses that sequencing depth was roughly uniform across donors.

CDR3 length: 16 amino acids. Trimming removed 4 bases from V and 1 base from J; junction bases left unmatched: 6. Germline V lookup: CDR1 SGDLS, CDR2 YYNGEE. The rearrangement joins TRBV9 to TRBJ2-2; 8 bases fit TRBD2. The sample comprised PBMCs. This receptor was obtained from a man in his thirties or forties in good health and CMV-seropositive. The CDR3 region is CASSHSGGLNTGELFF. In DNA form, the CDR3 reads TGTGCCAGCAGCCACTCGGGGGGGCTGAACACCGGGGAGCTGTTTTTT. Full variable domain (rest looked up from reference TRBV9 and TRBJ2-2): DSGVTQTPKHLITATGQRVTLRCSPRSGDLSVYWYQQSLDQGLQFLIQYYNGEERAKGNILERFSAQQFPDLHSELNLSSLELGDSALYFCASSHSGGLNTGELFFGEGSRLTVL.